This T cell receptor (beta chain) was sequenced during a study of blood T cell repertoires in COVID-19. Trimming pared 7 bases from V and 7 bases from J, leaving 16 bases between. CDR3 length equals 13 residues. Repertoires were generated with immunoSEQ multiplex PCR, while TCRdb's copy carries only in-frame clones and drops some. The top ten hold roughly 2.3% of the sample, which has 250,000 to 350,000 clones, approximately 90% seen once. This clone was seen more than once but under ten times. The gene calls are TRBV12-3 or TRBV12-4 and TRBJ1-1; D remains unclear. Sequencing input: peripheral blood. The clonotype comes from a man aged 18 to 35 with active or convalescent COVID-19. CDR3 coding DNA: TGTGCCAGCAAACCCGTCAGGCAAAGTGAAGCTTTCTTT. It specifies CASKPVRQSEAFF.